This entry is about one T cell receptor beta chain. This clone is a singleton in its sample. The antigen this receptor binds is unknown. No much larger clone is present one base from it, and per-base qualities are unavailable. The germline V gene gives CDR1 as MDHEN and CDR2 as SYDVKM. For this chain, trimming is 10 bases at the V end and 0 bases at the J end, and the number of junction bases without a gene match is 8. Counted from cysteine to phenylalanine, this CDR3 has 15 amino acids. Only the CDR3 DNA is retained, 45 bases long and in frame from the first base. Blood samples were collected up to 4 times in the first month after transplant and then at least monthly when available. The sample comes from a study of graft-versus-host responses after intestinal transplantation (TCRdb year 2021). About the investigation overall: The transplants that recipients got were multivisceral, liver-intestinal, or isolated intestinal. All recipients received anti-thymocyte globulin induction followed by maintenance tacrolimus and steroids for approximately 3 years. Graft-versus-host and host-versus-graft alloreactive T cell clones were tracked in the graft, circulation and bone marrow after intestinal transplantation using bulk TCR-beta CDR3 sequencing. Alloreactive clones were identified by sequencing pre-transplant mixed lymphocyte reaction products and comparing them with unstimulated pre-transplant donor and recipient T cells. Of the roughly 24 intestinal transplant recipients enrolled in the cohort, one of whom was a retransplant, a few patients without pretransplant specimens were excluded. A peak of at least 4% donor T cells among recipient peripheral blood mononuclear cells was the definition used for donor T cell macrochimerism. Rather than going through the commercial service, samples from three later patients were sequenced in-house on an Illumina MiSeq and processed with MiXCR. The investigation overall reported the following: GvH clones were found in recipient bone marrow, and some of the GvH clones appeared earlier in ileal mucosa or blood, which is consistent with an intestinal mucosal origin. In the allografts of patients with donor T cell macrochimerism, GvH to HvG T cell clonal ratios were high. Early after transplant, peak levels of circulating GvH clones were found to be associated with declines in HvG clones. The relatively low number and heterogeneity of intestinal transplant patients limited the conclusions.

Library construction relied on the immunoSEQ multiplex PCR assay. High-throughput TCR-beta CDR3 sequencing of genomic DNA from most patients was performed by Adaptive Biotechnologies. Per the authors' processing: TCR sequencing data for 15 to 20 patients were retrieved from Adaptive's ImmunoSEQ software; three other patients were processed with MiXCR and VDJtools. CDR3 nucleotide sequences shared between donor and recipient were removed because the origin of such sequences could not be assigned. To be classed as alloreactive, a clone needed at least 2-fold expansion over unstimulated cells and a minimum CFSE-low frequency of 0.002% (template counts) or 0.001% (read counts). Mappable clones were those detected in sequenced pre-transplant spleen, lymph node, or MLR CFSE-low populations of the donor or recipient. The cumulative frequency of alloreactive clones was calculated as a percentage of all sequences, weighted by copy number. What TCRdb holds here is the immuneACCESS table cut down to in-frame rearrangements. Part of the clones is not present; checked against another copy, under half of the missing clones reflect an unresolved V gene, and the others are unexplained. For V, J and clone size, that table is used; D and trimming come from the DNA. The sample records more than 20,000 clones, over 80% of which are singletons. Clones ranked in the top ten supply 1% to 1.3% of the sample.

The source of this sequence is a human patient who received an intestinal transplant, so some T cells may come from the graft donor. The source was PBMCs, collected approximately four weeks after intestinal transplant. The chain is assembled from TRBV28 and TRBJ2-3; TRBD2 lines up with 9 middle nucleotides. CDR3 region: CAISRAGGSTDTQYF. The DNA reads as follows: TGTGCCATCTCCCGGGCGGGAGGGAGCACAGATACGCAGTATTTT.